This is a list of T cell receptor beta chains from one sample in a study of cytomegalovirus exposure and HLA in healthy donors. The method was immunoSEQ multiplex PCR; TCRdb's version includes in-frame clones alone and lacks a portion of them. The sample lists under 150,000 clones, around 81% occurring once. The specimen sequenced was PBMCs. All receptors derive from a man younger than 30 in good health and CMV-seronegative. Both conserved end residues are part of each CDR3. The D gene is left open where the match is weak. Expanded clones get a size class; other rows say once, few or many, or leave the size out.

V gene,clone size,J gene,CDR3 length,D gene,CDR3 DNA,CDR3 protein
TRBV27,NA,TRBJ1-2,15,TRBD1,TGTGCCAGCAGCCCTCCCAGGACAGGGGTAAAAGGCTACACCTTC,CASSPPRTGVKGYTF
TRBV6-5,NA,TRBJ1-2,15,NA,TGTGCTACCAGCCGGGCAGGGGATTTTATTCGTGGCTACACCTTC,CATSRAGDFIRGYTF
TRBV10-3,NA,TRBJ1-2,13,NA,TGTGCCATCAGTGAGCACGGTGCTTATGGCTACACCTTC,CAISEHGAYGYTF
TRBV6-1,NA,TRBJ1-5,12,NA,TGTGCCAGCAGTGATTATCTAAGGCCCCAGCATTTT,CASSDYLRPQHF
TRBV29-1,few,TRBJ2-5,12,TRBD1,TGCAGCGCCGGGACAGTCCAAGAGACCCAGTACTTC,CSAGTVQETQYF
TRBV19,NA,TRBJ2-3,16,NA,TGTGCCAGTCCCCTTCTCGGGGAGACTCGCACAGATACGCAGTATTTT,CASPLLGETRTDTQYF
TRBV7-2,NA,TRBJ1-6,15,NA,TGTGCCAGCAGCTTAGGGACATATTGGAATTCACCCCTCCACTTT,CASSLGTYWNSPLHF
TRBV7-2,NA,TRBJ1-1,13,NA,TGTGCCAGCAGCTTAACAGGGAGTTATGAAGCTTTCTTT,CASSLTGSYEAFF
TRBV9,few,TRBJ1-6,15,TRBD1,TGTGCCAGCAGCGCCCCCAGGGGGCAGGCCTCACCCCTCCACTTT,CASSAPRGQASPLHF
TRBV6-6,NA,TRBJ1-6,13,NA,TGTGCCACCGACGAACCGGGACAACGCCACCTCCACTTT,CATDEPGQRHLHF
TRBV4-3,once,TRBJ2-7,13,NA,TGCGCCAGCAGCCAAGATCAGGGGAACGAGCAGTACTTC,CASSQDQGNEQYF
TRBV4-1,NA,TRBJ1-5,12,NA,TGCGCCGGAACAGGTAGCAATCAGCCCCAGCATTTT,CAGTGSNQPQHF
TRBV27,few,TRBJ2-1,16,TRBD1,TGTGCCAGCAGTACCCGACAGGGTGCGAGGAACAATGAGCAGTTCTTC,CASSTRQGARNNEQFF
TRBV6-4,NA,TRBJ2-1,13,NA,TGTGCCAGCAGTGCACTAGTTTATGATGAGCAGTTCTTC,CASSALVYDEQFF
TRBV7-2,NA,TRBJ2-7,15,NA,TGTGCCAGCAGCTTAGTACGTGCGGGCTACTACGAGCAGTACTTC,CASSLVRAGYYEQYF
TRBV5-1,NA,TRBJ2-7,14,NA,TGCGCCAGCAGCTTGGCCGCTCCTCTCTACGAGCAGTACTTC,CASSLAAPLYEQYF
TRBV5-1,NA,TRBJ2-2,16,TRBD2,TGCGCCAGCAGCCCAGGGACTAGCGGGGGAGCCGGGGAGCTGTTTTTT,CASSPGTSGGAGELFF
TRBV27,NA,TRBJ2-3,16,TRBD2,TGTGCCAGCAGTTTATCGCCTAGCGGGGCCAAGCGGGCGCAGTATTTT,CASSLSPSGAKRAQYF
TRBV5-1,NA,TRBJ2-1,17,TRBD2,TGCGCCAGCAGTCCCGGCTTAGCGGGGGGGACACTAAATGAGCAGTTCTTC,CASSPGLAGGTLNEQFF
TRBV29-1,NA,TRBJ1-5,13,NA,TGCAGCGTTGGGGAGAGGGGCAATCAGCCCCAGCATTTT,CSVGERGNQPQHF
TRBV5-1,NA,TRBJ1-2,12,TRBD1,TGCGCCGCAAGGGCAGGGGGTCAGGGCTACACCTTC,CAARAGGQGYTF
TRBV7-9,NA,TRBJ2-3,14,NA,TGTGCCAGCAGCTGGGGGGATGTGTTAGATACGCAGTATTTT,CASSWGDVLDTQYF
TRBV13,NA,TRBJ2-3,17,TRBD2,TGTGCCAGCAGCATAACCGGGACTAGCGGGGAAACAGATACGCAGTATTTT,CASSITGTSGETDTQYF
TRBV19,NA,TRBJ1-1,13,NA,TGTGCCAGTAGTAAGGTTCGGGACACTGAAGCTTTCTTT,CASSKVRDTEAFF
TRBV7-3,NA,TRBJ1-1,13,NA,TGTGCCAGCAGCTTAGAGGTGAACACTGAAGCTTTCTTT,CASSLEVNTEAFF
TRBV5-1,NA,TRBJ1-2,14,NA,TGCGCCAGCAGCTTGGCCGACGGAGTGGGTGGCTACACCTTC,CASSLADGVGGYTF
TRBV28,NA,TRBJ1-3,14,NA,TGTGCCAGCAGACAGGGTTCTGTTGGAAACACCATATATTTT,CASRQGSVGNTIYF
TRBV5-1,NA,TRBJ2-5,15,NA,TGCGCCAGCAGCTTGTATAGTGGCGAGCGGGAGACCCAGTACTTC,CASSLYSGERETQYF
TRBV6-5,NA,TRBJ1-6,16,TRBD1,TGTGCCAGCAGTTATTTACAGGGGGCAGGCAATTCACCCCTCCACTTT,CASSYLQGAGNSPLHF
TRBV9,NA,TRBJ2-1,15,TRBD1,TGTGCCAGCAGCGCAGGACAGGGGAGATACAATGAGCAGTTCTTC,CASSAGQGRYNEQFF
TRBV7-8,NA,TRBJ2-5,14,TRBD2,TGTGCCAGCAACTTAGCGGGGGGGCAAGAGACCCAGTACTTC,CASNLAGGQETQYF
TRBV7-9,few,TRBJ1-5,12,NA,TGTGCCAGCAGCTCGGAGAGGCAGCCCCAGCATTTT,CASSSERQPQHF